The 25 T cell receptor beta chains below were found in one sample sequenced in a study of blood T cell repertoires in COVID-19. Data came from immunoSEQ multiplex PCR; TCRdb stores just in-frame clones and leaves some out. This table has about 490,000 clones, approximately 85% appearing once. The sample was peripheral blood. The source of these receptors is a human donor in a cohort sampled during active COVID-19.

The chain links TRBV27 to TRBJ2-1; tentative D call: TRBD1 (6 bases). Germline CDR1 is MNHEY and CDR2 is SMNVEV (reference sequence). V lost 5 bases to trimming and J lost 4 bases, with 9 bases between them. This CDR3 is 13 amino acids long. CDR3 loop: CASSKDRYNEQFF. CDR3 DNA sequence: TGTGCCAGCAGTAAGGACAGATACAATGAGCAGTTCTTC.

This rearrangement joins TRBV12-3 or TRBV12-4 to TRBJ2-1; D gene uncertain. Trimming took off 5 bases at V and 8 bases at J, with 10 bases between the two ends. The CDR3 runs to 12 residues. The CDR3 bases are TGTGCCAGCAGTCCCCTGAGTTATGAGCAGTTCTTC. The encoded protein is CASSPLSYEQFF.

This chain connects TRBV28 to TRBJ2-1; a possible D gene is TRBD2 (5 bases). The CDR3 consists of 12 residues. CDR1 and CDR2 (germline): MDHEN, SYDVKM. Trimming removed 10 bases at V and 7 bases at J, with 14 bases between. The CDR3 is CATRGRLNEQFF. CDR3 bases: TGTGCCACAAGAGGGCGACTGAATGAGCAGTTCTTC.

The chain joins TRBV30 to TRBJ1-6; D call uncertain. CDR1 GTSNPN and CDR2 SVGIG come from the germline V gene (reference sequence). The CDR3 runs 15 residues. V shed 0 bases and J shed 6 bases, with 12 bases lying between them. CDR3 residues: CAWSVLGSGNSPLHF. CDR3 nucleotides: TGTGCCTGGAGTGTATTGGGCAGCGGTAATTCACCCCTCCACTTT.

The rearrangement uses TRBV7-3 and TRBJ1-2, with 9 bases identical to TRBD1. This CDR3 is built from 13 residues. Losses at the gene ends were 8 bases for V and 6 bases for J; bases not matched to a gene: 7. Germline values: CDR1 SGHTA, CDR2 FQGTGA. The CDR3 region is CASGMGQGHGYTF. CDR3 nucleotides: TGTGCCAGCGGAATGGGACAGGGCCATGGCTACACCTTC.

The chain links TRBV6-6 to TRBJ2-4; D may be TRBD2 (5 bases). Germline CDR1 is MNHNY and CDR2 is SVGAGI (reference sequence). The CDR3 loop spans 13 amino acids. V lost 2 bases to trimming and J lost 6 bases, with 8 bases between them. CDR3 in DNA: TGTGCCAGCAGTTACCCCGAGGGAAACATTCAGTACTTC. Protein product: CASSYPEGNIQYF.

J is TRBJ2-1 and V is TRBV30; no firm D call. There are 12 residues in the CDR3. Germline CDR1 and CDR2: GTSNPN and SVGIG (reference sequence). With 2 bases removed from V and 4 bases from J, the gap between germline ends came to 6 bases. CDR3 in DNA: TGTGCCTGGAGTACAATTTACAATGAGCAGTTCTTC. It encodes CAWSTIYNEQFF.

CDR3 sequence: CASSLDINNQPQHF. The CDR3 coding sequence is TGTGCCAGTAGTTTGGACATCAACAATCAGCCCCAGCATTTT. The chain has TRBV19 and TRBJ1-5; TRBD1 might be the D (5 bases). This CDR3 spans 14 amino acids. The germline gives CDR1 LNHDA, CDR2 SQIVND (reference sequence). V dropped 5 bases and J dropped 3 bases, with 11 bases sitting between them.

The chain employs TRBV11-2 and TRBJ2-1; 16 positions agree with TRBD2. The CDR3 covers 16 residues. J gave up 6 bases and V 3 bases, and 2 bases lay outside the gene matches. Germline V lookup: CDR1 SGHAT, CDR2 FQNNGV. CDR3: CASSLGTSGRVNEQFF. The CDR3 bases are TGTGCCAGCAGCTTGGGGACTAGCGGGAGGGTCAATGAGCAGTTCTTC.

The chain recombines TRBV7-9 with TRBJ1-1; a possible D gene is TRBD1 (5 bases). Between the trimmed V and J ends, which lost 4 bases and 0 bases, there was a span of 12 bases. The germline V gene has CDR1 SEHNR and CDR2 FQNEAQ (reference sequence). CDR3 length equals 15 residues. CDR3 coding DNA: TGTGCCAGCAGCTCCCCCCGGGGGATGAACACTGAAGCTTTCTTT. Translating it yields CASSSPRGMNTEAFF.

The gene calls are TRBV5-4 and TRBJ2-5; 8 nucleotides match TRBD1. Per germline, CDR1 SGHNT and CDR2 YYREEE (reference sequence). CDR3 length: 18 residues. V trimming: 2 bases; J trimming: 5 bases; junction bases outside the gene matches: 17. As DNA, the CDR3 is TGTGCCAGCAGCTTAGAACGGCAGGGGGCTTCGAAGGGGGAGACCCAGTACTTC. Amino acid sequence: CASSLERQGASKGETQYF.

The rearrangement links TRBV12-3 or TRBV12-4 to TRBJ1-6; D not certain. This CDR3 has 12 residues. Trimming removed 8 bases from V and 5 bases from J, with 7 bases in between. CDR3 DNA sequence: TGTGCCAGCCGTCGAGATAATTCACCCCTCCACTTT. Translated: CASRRDNSPLHF.

This clone came up once. As DNA, the CDR3 is TGTGCCAGCAGTTTATTAGGGACTGATCTGTATGGCTACACCTTC. Translating gives CASSLLGTDLYGYTF. The chain carries TRBV28 and TRBJ1-2; perhaps TRBD1 as D (5 bases). V lost 1 base to trimming and J lost 5 bases, with 14 bases between them. The CDR3 extends over 15 amino acids. Germline loops: CDR1 MDHEN, CDR2 SYDVKM.

The rearrangement links TRBV4-1 to TRBJ1-5; D is possibly TRBD1 (6 bases). CDR3 length equals 16 residues. The V and J ends lost 0 bases and 5 bases respectively, with 14 bases between them. The germline gives CDR1 MGHRA, CDR2 YSYEKL. The CDR3 DNA sequence: TGCGCCAGCAGCCAAGACTCTTTTGCAGGGGATCAGCCCCAGCATTTT. This codes for CASSQDSFAGDQPQHF.

The rearrangement joins TRBV6-1 to TRBJ2-5, with TRBD1 matching 9 bases. CDR1 MNHNS and CDR2 SASEGT come from the germline V gene. With 3 bases clipped from V and 5 bases from J, the junction kept 13 bases outside the gene matches. The CDR3 has 17 amino acids. The CDR3 sequence is CASSETGGGGSMETQYF. CDR3 DNA sequence: TGTGCCAGCAGTGAGACAGGGGGAGGTGGATCTATGGAGACCCAGTACTTC.

The chain employs TRBV5-1 and TRBJ2-3; perhaps TRBD2 as D (6 bases). The CDR3 is 16 amino acids. Germline-derived CDR1 and CDR2 are SGHRS and YFSETQ. V lost 0 bases to trimming and J lost 2 bases, with 13 bases between them. As DNA, the CDR3 is TGCGCCAGCAGCTTGGACGCCGGGAGAGTCACAGATACGCAGTATTTT. It encodes CASSLDAGRVTDTQYF.

V is TRBV3-1 (or the pseudogene TRBV3-2) and J is TRBJ2-4; 12 nucleotides agree with TRBD1. With 0 bases clipped from V and 6 bases from J, the junction kept 6 bases outside the gene matches. The germline gives CDR1 LGHDT, CDR2 YNNKEL (reference sequence). The CDR3 loop spans 17 amino acids. The CDR3 DNA reads TGTGCCAGCAGCCAAGAGGGACAGGGGGCGAACGGAAACATTCAGTACTTC. This codes for CASSQEGQGANGNIQYF.

The V gene is TRBV19, the J gene TRBJ2-7; 10 bases agree with TRBD1. Germline CDR1 reads LNHDA; CDR2 reads SQIVND (reference sequence). The CDR3 consists of 14 residues. Trimming took 6 bases from V and 5 from J; bases not matched to a gene: 7. The CDR3 spells CASRLRDRGNEQYF. CDR3 nucleotides: TGTGCCAGTAGACTAAGGGACAGGGGTAACGAGCAGTACTTC.

The gene calls are TRBV5-5 and TRBJ1-6; no firm D call. This CDR3 has 16 residues. V lost 2 bases to trimming and J lost 2 bases, with 11 bases between them. CDR1 SGHKS and CDR2 YYEKEE come from the germline V gene (reference sequence). The CDR3 loop reads CASSFTPSTYNSPLHF. The DNA of the CDR3 is TGTGCCAGCAGCTTTACGCCGTCTACCTATAATTCACCCCTCCACTTT.

V usage is TRBV5-5 and J usage is TRBJ1-4, with 7 bases identical to TRBD1. V was clipped by 4 bases and J by 1 base; unmatched bases: 7. Germline CDR1 reads SGHKS; CDR2 reads YYEKEE (reference sequence). This CDR3 is built from 16 residues. DNA of the CDR3: TGTGCCAGCAGCCCTCAGGGGGATCAAACTAATGAAAAACTGTTTTTT. Translated, it gives CASSPQGDQTNEKLFF.

The rearrangement uses TRBV19 and TRBJ1-4, with a tentative D call TRBD1 (5 bases). CDR3 size: 15 residues. Germline V lookup: CDR1 LNHDA, CDR2 SQIVND (reference sequence). V gave up 2 bases and J gave up 8 bases, with 15 bases separating them. CDR3 nucleotide sequence: TGTGCCAGTAGTATATCCAGGGCCTTGGCGGAAAAACTGTTTTTT. This codes for CASSISRALAEKLFF. Full variable domain (remainder filled in from reference TRBV19 and TRBJ1-4): DGGITQSPKYLFRKEGQNVTLSCEQNLNHDAMYWYRQDPGQGLRLIYYSQIVNDFQKGDIAEGYSVSREKKESFPLTVTSAQKNPTAFYLCASSISRALAEKLFFGSGTQLSVL.

The gene calls are TRBV7-2 and TRBJ1-2, with 8 bases identical to TRBD1. CDR3 size: 18 residues. In germline, CDR1 is SGHTA, CDR2 FQGNSA. J was trimmed by 1 base and V by 2 bases; bases with no gene match: 12. CDR3 protein: CASSLTGAGGPINYGYTF. CDR3 bases: TGTGCCAGCAGCTTAACAGGGGCAGGGGGCCCCATTAACTATGGCTACACCTTC.

This clone came up many times. The rearrangement joins TRBV2 to TRBJ2-2; 9 bases agree with TRBD1. With V trimmed by 6 bases and J by 3 bases, 2 bases remained unmatched. The V gene's germline CDR1 is SNHLY and CDR2 FYNNEI. The CDR3 is 14 amino acids. DNA of the CDR3: TGTGCCAGCAGGCGACAGGGGGACACCGGGGAGCTGTTTTTT. Translating gives CASRRQGDTGELFF.

This rearrangement joins TRBV25-1 to TRBJ1-2; no firm D call. Germline V lookup: CDR1 MGHDK, CDR2 SYGVNS. Between the trimmed V and J ends, which lost 2 bases and 13 bases, there was a span of 17 bases. The CDR3 runs 13 residues. The CDR3 coding sequence is TGTGCCAGCAGTGAACAGCGGGCCGTGGCCCCCACCTTC. Translation: CASSEQRAVAPTF.

This sequence joins TRBV27 and TRBJ2-7, with 7 bases matching TRBD1. The germline CDR1 and CDR2 sequences are MNHEY and SMNVEV (reference sequence). CDR3 length equals 14 residues. V was clipped by 6 bases and J by 0 bases; unmatched bases: 5. This CDR3 is CASSLGQSSYEQYF. In DNA form, the CDR3 reads TGTGCCAGCAGCTTGGGACAGTCCTCCTACGAGCAGTACTTC.